One sample yielded the 24 T cell receptor beta chains listed below, sequenced in a study of cytomegalovirus exposure and HLA in healthy donors. The PCR employed 60 Vbeta primers together with 13 Jbeta primers. Assay: immunoSEQ multiplex PCR; the TCRdb copy retains only in-frame clones and omits some. The data contain 150,000 to 200,000 clones, approximately 80% of them seen just once; the ten biggest clones take up about 14%. Sequencing was done on a sample of PBMCs. These receptors were taken from a woman aged 30 to 39 in good health and CMV-seropositive.

The gene calls are TRBV28 and TRBJ2-1; 10 bases agree with TRBD2. CDR3 length: 15 amino acids. V lost 5 bases, J lost 15 bases, and 16 bases stayed unmatched. The V gene's germline CDR1 is MDHEN and CDR2 SYDVKM. In DNA, the CDR3 is TGTGCCAGCAGTCCTCGGGGAAGCGGGAGGGCCAGATCGTTCTTC. This translates into CASSPRGSGRARSFF.

The V and J genes are TRBV29-1 and TRBJ1-1; a possible D gene is TRBD1 (5 bases). Germline V gene lookup returns CDR1 SQVTM and CDR2 ANQGSEA. CDR3 length: 14 amino acids. V shed 6 bases and J shed 6 bases, with 20 bases lying between them. The CDR3, as DNA: TGCAGCGTCGAGGACGGGCGGGGGGTTTCTGAAGCTTTCTTT. Amino acids: CSVEDGRGVSEAFF. The whole variable domain, filled in from reference TRBV29-1 and TRBJ1-1, reads SAVISQKPSRDICQRGTSLTIQCQVDSQVTMMFWYRQQPGQSLTLIATANQGSEATYESGFVIDKFPISRPNLTFSTLTVSNMSPEDSSIYLCSVEDGRGVSEAFFGQGTRLTVV.

The rearrangement links TRBV5-1 to TRBJ2-7; TRBD2 aligns across 11 bases. V was pared by 5 bases and J by 3 bases, with 7 bases of the junction left unmatched. The CDR3 covers 15 residues. CDR1 is SGHRS, CDR2 YFSETQ, per germline. The CDR3 DNA is TGCGCCAGCAGTTATAGACTAGCGGGAAACTACGAGCAGTACTTC. Protein sequence: CASSYRLAGNYEQYF.

The V gene is TRBV7-3, the J gene TRBJ1-6, with D maybe TRBD1 (6 bases). Trimming left V 6 bases short and J 5 bases short, with 17 bases between. CDR1 is SGHTA and CDR2 is FQGTGA in the germline V gene. The CDR3 is 16 amino acids. In DNA, the CDR3 is TGTGCCAGCAGTCAGCGGGGGGGCGCCGATAATTCACCCCTCCACTTT. Its protein is CASSQRGGADNSPLHF.

The V gene is TRBV29-1, the J gene TRBJ2-5; 8 nucleotides line up with TRBD2. This CDR3 comprises 16 residues. Per germline, CDR1 SQVTM and CDR2 ANQGSEA. V was pared by 5 bases and J by 2 bases, with 13 bases of the junction left unmatched. The CDR3 nucleotides read TGCAGCGTTCTCCCCTTCGTAGCGGGGATTCAAGAGACCCAGTACTTC. Its translation is CSVLPFVAGIQETQYF.

This clone has only a few counts. The chain combines TRBV4-1 with TRBJ2-5; D is perhaps TRBD1 (5 bases). Germline values: CDR1 MGHRA, CDR2 YSYEKL. The CDR3 contains 14 residues. Trimming removed 4 bases at V and 5 bases at J, with 14 bases between. The CDR3 sequence is CASSRTHSWETQYF. The CDR3 bases are TGCGCCAGCAGCCGGACACATAGCTGGGAGACCCAGTACTTC.

The V gene is TRBV6-6, the J gene TRBJ2-5; D remains ambiguous. The length of the CDR3 is 13 residues. V gave up 6 bases and J gave up 5 bases, with 13 bases separating them. Germline V gene sequence: CDR1 MNHNY, CDR2 SVGAGI (reference sequence). The CDR3 coding sequence is TGTGCCAGCAGACATGGGCATTTGGAGACCCAGTACTTC. Translated, it gives CASRHGHLETQYF.

The V and J genes are TRBV15 and TRBJ1-5; no definite D call. Germline V lookup: CDR1 LNHNV, CDR2 YYDKDF (reference sequence). Trimming pared 3 bases from V and 1 base from J, leaving 10 bases between. CDR3 length: 15 amino acids. CDR3 nucleotide sequence: TGTGCCACCAGCAGGGGCACCACCAGCAATCAGCCCCAGCATTTT. Its protein is CATSRGTTSNQPQHF.

Only a few counts were recorded for this clone. The chain combines TRBV4-1 with TRBJ2-3; no reliable D call. CDR3 size: 13 residues. V was cut by 5 bases and J by 2 bases, with 8 bases left in between. Germline V CDR1 and CDR2: MGHRA, YSYEKL. The CDR3 loop is CASSYYYTDTQYF. In nucleotides, the CDR3 is TGCGCCAGCAGCTACTATTACACAGATACGCAGTATTTT.

Only a few counts were recorded for this clone. The V gene is TRBV5-5, the J gene TRBJ1-1; a possible D gene is TRBD1 (5 bases). This CDR3 comprises 13 residues. Germline V gene sequence: CDR1 SGHKS, CDR2 YYEKEE (reference sequence). The V end was cut by 0 bases, the J end by 7 bases, with 10 bases between. CDR3 DNA: TGTGCCAGCAGCTTGGTATCAGGGAATGAAGCTTTCTTT. Protein product: CASSLVSGNEAFF.

This clone was detected only a few times. The chain carries TRBV21-1 and TRBJ2-1; the DNA was not compared with TRBD1, the D call given in the table. TRBV21-1 is classified as a pseudogene. The CDR3 length is 12 residues. The CDR3 is CASSPPGDEQFF. CDR3 DNA sequence: TGTGCCAGCAGCCCCCCAGGCGATGAGCAGTTCTTC.

The chain employs TRBV30 and TRBJ2-7; 10 positions match TRBD2. The germline V gene has CDR1 GTSNPN and CDR2 SVGIG (reference sequence). Trimming took 5 bases from V and 2 from J; bases not matched to a gene: 3. The CDR3 has 13 amino acids. The CDR3 sequence is CAWGTSETYEQYF. The CDR3 DNA reads TGTGCCTGGGGGACTAGCGAAACCTACGAGCAGTACTTC.

As to this clone: A read error may produce the germline difference seen at one junction end. V gene TRBV7-7 combines with J gene TRBJ2-5; TRBD1 agrees at 8 bases. Germline CDR1 reads SSHAT; CDR2 reads FNYEAQ (reference sequence). There are 15 residues in the CDR3. CDR3 sequence (DNA): TGTGCTAGCAGCAACGGACAGGGAGAGAGGGAGACCCAGTACTTC. This sequence encodes CASSNGQGERETQYF.

The genes are TRBV6-1 and TRBJ1-1; no definite D call. Per germline, CDR1 MNHNS and CDR2 SASEGT. The CDR3 totals 14 residues. Trimming pared 2 bases from V and 4 bases from J, leaving 11 bases between. The CDR3 nucleotides are TGTGCCAGCAGTGAAACTTTGTTTAGCACTGAAGCTTTCTTT. Translation: CASSETLFSTEAFF.

The CDR3 spells CATSRGLAGEETQYF. CDR3 bases: TGTGCCACCAGCAGAGGACTAGCGGGGGAAGAGACCCAGTACTTC. The rearrangement uses TRBV15 and TRBJ2-5; 12 bases are a match to TRBD2. Trimming cost V 1 base and J 3 bases; bases outside gene matches: 0. The germline gives CDR1 LNHNV, CDR2 YYDKDF (reference sequence). The CDR3 has 15 residues.

The chain recombines TRBV9 with TRBJ1-2; D is ambiguous. CDR1 and CDR2 (germline): SGDLS, YYNGEE. This CDR3 is 15 amino acids long. The V end was cut by 4 bases, the J end by 2 bases, with 15 bases between. CDR3 sequence reads: CASSPRRASNYGYTF. The CDR3 coding sequence is TGTGCCAGCAGCCCCAGGAGGGCCTCAAACTATGGCTACACCTTC.

This chain uses TRBV5-6 with TRBJ2-3; 8 nucleotides align to TRBD1. Trimming at V came to 3 bases and at J to 2 bases, leaving 11 bases not matched to a gene. The CDR3 has 17 amino acids. Germline V gene lookup returns CDR1 SGHDT and CDR2 YYEEEE. The CDR3 here is CASSSTGTGLYTDTQYF. The CDR3 coding sequence is TGTGCCAGCAGCTCCACCGGGACAGGACTCTACACAGATACGCAGTATTTT.

The chain employs TRBV11-2 and TRBJ2-2; 7 bases are a match to TRBD1. The V gene end was trimmed by 1 base and the J gene end by 0 bases; junction bases not matched to a gene: 2. Germline CDR1 reads SGHAT; CDR2 reads FQNNGV. The CDR3 is 16 amino acids. The CDR3 DNA sequence: TGTGCCAGCAGCTTAGTGAGGGGGCCGAACACCGGGGAGCTGTTTTTT. Encoded protein: CASSLVRGPNTGELFF. Based on the CDR3 plus reference TRBV11-2 and TRBJ2-2, the full variable domain is EAGVAQSPRYKIIEKRQSVAFWCNPISGHATLYWYQQILGQGPKLLIQFQNNGVVDDSQLPKDRFSAERLKGVDSTLKIQPAKLEDSAVYLCASSLVRGPNTGELFFGEGSRLTVL.

This clone was observed a few times. The J gene is TRBJ2-2, the V gene TRBV7-6, with 10 positions matching TRBD2. Looked up from germline, CDR1 is SGHVS and CDR2 is FNYEAQ. After removal of 8 bases from V and 2 bases from J, the junction contained 2 bases not matched to a gene. The CDR3 extends over 14 amino acids. DNA of the CDR3: TGTGCCAGCGGGACTAGCGCTAACACCGGGGAGCTGTTTTTT. It encodes CASGTSANTGELFF.

The V and J genes are TRBV6-1 and TRBJ2-7, with 8 bases that match TRBD1. Trimming removed 1 base from V and 2 bases from J; junction bases left unmatched: 7. The germline gives CDR1 MNHNS, CDR2 SASEGT. This CDR3 contains 16 residues. The CDR3 here is CASSEGGRGPPYEQYF. The DNA for the CDR3 is TGTGCCAGCAGTGAAGGGGGCAGGGGGCCCCCCTACGAGCAGTACTTC.

The chain links TRBV11-2 to TRBJ2-2; D is possibly TRBD1 (6 bases). There are 15 residues in the CDR3. V was clipped by 5 bases and J by 0 bases, with 10 bases between them. Germline V gives CDR1 SGHAT, CDR2 FQNNGV. The CDR3 loop reads CASSTGQPNTGELFF. The CDR3 DNA reads as TGTGCCAGCAGCACAGGACAGCCGAACACCGGGGAGCTGTTTTTT.

This clone occurred a few times. This sequence joins TRBV7-2 and TRBJ2-7; TRBD2 agrees at 8 bases. Germline CDR1 and CDR2: SGHTA and FQGNSA. V gave up 3 bases and J gave up 2 bases; unmatched junction bases: 6. The CDR3 is 15 residues long. Here the CDR3 DNA reads TGTGCCAGCAGCTTCGGCGGGAGGAAGGCCTACGAGCAGTACTTC. Translating gives CASSFGGRKAYEQYF.

This clone was counted a single time. The chain combines TRBV5-4 with TRBJ2-7; 9 bases are shared with TRBD2. CDR3 size: 14 residues. V shed 4 bases, J shed 6 bases, and the junction held 8 bases outside the gene matches. Germline values: CDR1 SGHNT, CDR2 YYREEE (reference sequence). This chain's CDR3 is CASSRPGLAGEQYF. CDR3 coding DNA: TGTGCCAGCAGCCGACCGGGACTAGCAGGCGAGCAGTACTTC.

The CDR3: CASSASVVETQYF. CDR3 DNA: TGTGCCAGCAGTGCATCAGTGGTAGAGACCCAGTACTTC. V gene TRBV2 combines with J gene TRBJ2-5; D unclear. V lost 4 bases and J 4 bases, leaving 10 bases between the germline ends. The CDR3 totals 13 residues. CDR1 SNHLY and CDR2 FYNNEI come from the germline V gene.